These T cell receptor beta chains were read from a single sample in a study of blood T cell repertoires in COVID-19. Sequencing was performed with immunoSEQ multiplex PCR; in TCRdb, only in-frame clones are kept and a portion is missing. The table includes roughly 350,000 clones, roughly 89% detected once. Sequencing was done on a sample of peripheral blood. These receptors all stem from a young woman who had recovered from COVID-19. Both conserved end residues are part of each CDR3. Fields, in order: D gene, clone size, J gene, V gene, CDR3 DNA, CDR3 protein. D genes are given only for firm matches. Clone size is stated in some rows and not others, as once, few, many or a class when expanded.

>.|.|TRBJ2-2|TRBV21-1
TGTGCCAGCAGCAAAAGTCTTGGGACAGGGAGTACCGGGGAGCTGTTTTTT
CASSKSLGTGSTGELFF
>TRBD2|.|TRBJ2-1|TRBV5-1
TGCGCCAGCAGCGGGGGGGTTTCTAGTAATGAGCAGTTCTTC
CASSGGVSSNEQFF
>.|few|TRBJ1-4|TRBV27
TGTGCCAGCAGTGGATTACAGGGAGAAAAACTGTTTTTT
CASSGLQGEKLFF
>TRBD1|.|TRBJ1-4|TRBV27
TGTGCCAGCAGCCGGACAGGGAAGGCTAATGAAAAACTGTTTTTT
CASSRTGKANEKLFF
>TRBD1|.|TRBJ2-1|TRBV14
TGTGCCAGCAGCGCCCGAACAGGGGACGCCTCCTACAATGAGCAGTTCTTC
CASSARTGDASYNEQFF
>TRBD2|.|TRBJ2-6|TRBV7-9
TGTGCCAGCAGCTCGACTAGCGGCTCTGGGGCCAACGTCCTGACTTTC
CASSSTSGSGANVLTF
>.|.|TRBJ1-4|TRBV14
TGTGCCAGCAGCCAAGTAGTCGGTCCGCAAGGGAGACTGTTTTTT
CASSQVVGPQGRLFF
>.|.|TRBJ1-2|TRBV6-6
TGTGCCAGCAGTACAACCGGGACACGATATGGCTACACCTTC
CASSTTGTRYGYTF
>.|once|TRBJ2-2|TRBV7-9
TGTGCCAGCAGCTTCGTCCCCGAGGCGAACACCGGGGAGCTGTTTTTT
CASSFVPEANTGELFF
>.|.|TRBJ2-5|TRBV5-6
TGTGCCAGCAGCGGCTCGGGTCTCGGAGAGACCCAGTACTTC
CASSGSGLGETQYF
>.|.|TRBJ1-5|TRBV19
TGTGCCAGTAGTATGCAACAAAGACAGCCCCAGCATTTT
CASSMQQRQPQHF
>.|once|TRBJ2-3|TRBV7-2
TGTGCCAGCGGTGGATCAGGGGCCTACACAGATACGCAGTATTTT
CASGGSGAYTDTQYF
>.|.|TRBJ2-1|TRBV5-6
TGTGCCAGCAGCATTTTAGGGCAGGGGCGCTCCTACAATGAGCAGTTCTTC
CASSILGQGRSYNEQFF
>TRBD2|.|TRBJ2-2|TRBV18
TGTGCCAGCTCAACCGGCGGGGGTACCGGGGAGCTGTTTTTT
CASSTGGGTGELFF
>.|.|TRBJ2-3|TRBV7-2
TGTGCCAGCAGCTTAGTTGCGGTACCCACAGATACGCAGTATTTT
CASSLVAVPTDTQYF
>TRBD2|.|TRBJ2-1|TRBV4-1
TGCGCCAGCAGCCAAGTGGTAACCGTTAGCGGGAGCGCCTACAATGAGCAGTTCTTC
CASSQVVTVSGSAYNEQFF
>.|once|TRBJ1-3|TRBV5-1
TGCGCCAGCAGTAGGTTCAGGGCCGTAGGGTCTGGAAACACCATATATTTT
CASSRFRAVGSGNTIYF
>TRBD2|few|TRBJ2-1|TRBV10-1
TGCGCCAGCAGTGACCCGGGACCCGCGGGGGGCCATGAGCAGTTCTTC
CASSDPGPAGGHEQFF
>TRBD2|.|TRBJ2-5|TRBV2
TGTGCCAGCAGTGACGAGATTAGCGGGAGGGCCCAAGAGACCCAGTACTTC
CASSDEISGRAQETQYF
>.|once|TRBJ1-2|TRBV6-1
TGTGCCAGCAGTGAAAATTTAGCAGCTGGCTACACCTTC
CASSENLAAGYTF
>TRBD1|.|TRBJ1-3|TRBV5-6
TGTGCCAGCAGCTACGGACAGGGGGCAGCTGGAAACACCATATATTTT
CASSYGQGAAGNTIYF
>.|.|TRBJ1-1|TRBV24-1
TGTGCCACCAGTGACCCAGGGGTAGCTGAAGCTTTCTTT
CATSDPGVAEAFF
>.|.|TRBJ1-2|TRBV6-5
TGTGCCATCAACCGCGACTATGGCTACACCTTC
CAINRDYGYTF
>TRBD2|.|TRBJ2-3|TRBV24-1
TGTGCCACCAGTGATTCAGCGGGAGCGTCAGATACGCAGTATTTT
CATSDSAGASDTQYF
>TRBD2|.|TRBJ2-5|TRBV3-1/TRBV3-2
TGTGCCAGCAGCCAAGTTTCAACTAGCGGGATCGGAGAGACCCAGTACTTC
CASSQVSTSGIGETQYF
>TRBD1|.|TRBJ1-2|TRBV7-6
TGTGCCAGCAGCTTATTACGGACCGGGACAGGGGGTGGCTACACCTTC
CASSLLRTGTGGGYTF